A selection of T cell receptor beta chains follows, all from one sample in a study of T cells expressing NK-cell markers. TCRdb re-called the 5' RACE reads and gives one entry per CDR3 protein, without DNA. Seen in this sample are 300,000 to 450,000 distinct CDR3 sequences; the ten most common clones hold under 6.5%. The material sequenced was blood T cells: a sorted CD56 or NKG2C T cell subset, CD4+ or CD8+ T cells, or bulk PBMC T cells (not recorded which). These receptor sequences come from a man aged 18-75 years in good health. Both conserved end residues are part of each CDR3.

j_call,v_call,cdr3_aa
TRBJ2-5,TRBV2,CASRGSGETQYF
TRBJ2-7,TRBV28,CASRRTGRIHEQYF
TRBJ2-7,TRBV20-1,CSARVEGLGEQYF
TRBJ2-7,TRBV10-3,CAISEQQGTSYEQYF
TRBJ1-4,TRBV20-1,CSATRGREKLFF
TRBJ1-6,TRBV3-1,CASSRVGRSYNSPLHF
TRBJ2-1,TRBV20-1,CSARDLSGTSGGDSYNEQFF
TRBJ1-2,TRBV20-1,CSASGLPGQGGDGYTF
TRBJ2-7,TRBV29-1,CSVTSGGLPYYEQYF
TRBJ1-2,TRBV14,CASSQGLGQRLYGYTF
TRBJ1-3,TRBV28,CASRVFTASVGNTIYF
TRBJ1-2,TRBV4-1,CASSQEGQVNYGYTF
TRBJ2-5,TRBV10-3,CAIRGAGREETQYF
TRBJ2-1,TRBV29-1,CSVERTGYGDNEQFF
TRBJ2-1,TRBV5-1,CASSAGALTGGPYNEQFF
TRBJ1-1,TRBV7-2,CASSSPGGGQAAFF
TRBJ2-1,TRBV7-2,CASSRLAGGLFF
TRBJ1-4,TRBV4-2,CASSQDMGSFGEKLFF
TRBJ2-1,TRBV2,CASSERGRQFF
TRBJ1-2,TRBV7-9,CASMGSYGYTF
TRBJ1-2,TRBV10-2,CASSAAQYGYTF